This T cell receptor beta chain was profiled in a study of blood T cell repertoires in COVID-19. The CDR3 spans 16 residues. Deletions cut 2 bases from V and 3 bases from J, with 17 bases between. Germline V gene sequence: CDR1 SGDLS, CDR2 YYNGEE. Using immunoSEQ multiplex PCR, the repertoire was profiled, and TCRdb retains in-frame clones only, with some absent. Seen here are approximately 450,000 clones, roughly 90% observed once, and the top ten hold 4.3%. The receptor's source is a woman in her twenties or thirties with acute or convalescent COVID-19. This chain uses TRBV9 with TRBJ2-5, with TRBD1 as a possible D gene (6 bases). Input material: peripheral blood. DNA of the CDR3: TGTGCCAGCAGCGTTGGGGACACCGGACGGAAAGAGACCCAGTACTTC. Encoded protein: CASSVGDTGRKETQYF. The whole variable domain, remainder taken from reference TRBV9 and TRBJ2-5, is DSGVTQTPKHLITATGQRVTLRCSPRSGDLSVYWYQQSLDQGLQFLIQYYNGEERAKGNILERFSAQQFPDLHSELNLSSLELGDSALYFCASSVGDTGRKETQYFGPGTRLLVL.